One T cell receptor (beta chain) is described in this entry. Its antigen remains undetermined. No much larger clone is present one base from it, and per-base qualities are unavailable. The data are from a study of OX40 agonist ivuxolimab in advanced cancers. General notes on the study: Ivuxolimab was an agonistic, fully human IgG2 monoclonal antibody directed against OX40 (CD134), a costimulatory receptor. Intravenous ivuxolimab was administered to patients every 2 weeks at six dose levels: 0.01, 0.1, 0.3, 1.5, 3 and 10 mg/kg. Of the roughly 54 dose-escalation patients, hepatocellular carcinoma was present in 19, melanoma in around 15, renal cell carcinoma in 9 and head and neck cancer in 9. In the dose-escalation cohort, 75% to 85% of patients were male, and the mean age was roughly 60 years with a range of roughly 23 to 90. Prior anti-PD-1, anti-PD-L1 or anti-CTLA-4 therapy was permitted, and checkpoint inhibitors had been received by about two fifths of dose-escalation patients. Three dose-escalation patients achieved partial responses, one with hepatocellular carcinoma and two with cutaneous melanoma. Peripheral TCRbeta sequencing aimed to test whether ivuxolimab altered TCR sequence diversity and caused clonal T-cell expansion. The paper reports the monotherapy dose-escalation portion (N of about 52 patients) of the phase I ivuxolimab trial. Overall results and qualifications from the work: In the 0.1-3.0 mg/kg groups, partial responders were among the patients with the lowest normalized peripheral clonal expansion, particularly in CD8+ T cells. After ivuxolimab, expanded clones were on average more numerous among CD8+ T cells than among CD4+ T cells. At doses from 0.1 to 3.0 mg/kg, clonal expansion was seen in both CD4+ and CD8+ blood T cells between baseline and week 6. Which antigens the clonally expanded peripheral T cells were specific for was not determined. Low levels of normalized T-cell clonal expansion were also shown by some nonresponding patients.

V is cut back by 2 bases and J by 0 bases, with 4 bases in the junction unmatched. As encoded in the germline V gene, CDR1 is KGHSH while CDR2 is LQKENI. From cysteine to phenylalanine, the CDR3 is 16 amino acids long. Only CDR3 DNA is held: 48 bases, read in frame from base 1. For sequencing of the TCRbeta CDR3 region, genomic DNA was extracted from the sorted cells. The immunoSEQ Assay was used to sequence the TCRbeta CDR3 regions. Imported from immuneACCESS, the table was reduced by TCRdb to in-frame sequences with V and J called. These copies leave out some clones; in studies compared against another copy, an unresolved V gene accounts for under half, and the cause of the remainder is not known. The sample has roughly 67,000 clones on record, roughly 84% of them singletons. 0.38% of the sample comes from the top ten. Patients with a history of autoimmune disease or receiving systemic immunosuppression were excluded from the trial. Peripheral blood for TCR sequencing was collected from all dose cohorts at baseline, on cycle 4 day 1, and on cycle 7 day 1. The samples were taken from a phase I, first-in-human, multicenter, open-label dose-escalation trial of ivuxolimab. Adults with locally advanced or metastatic melanoma, renal cell, hepatocellular, or head and neck squamous cell carcinoma were enrolled in the trial. Before TCR sequencing, CD4+ T cells and CD8+ T cells were sorted from peripheral blood as separate populations.

The clonotype was recovered from an adult with an advanced solid tumor such as melanoma, head and neck, liver or kidney cancer. The input for sequencing was CD4+ or CD8+ T cells sorted from blood, taken in a trial of the OX40 agonist ivuxolimab. The rearranged segments are TRBV18 and TRBJ1-1, and TRBD1 aligns with 9 junction nucleotides. CDR3 sequence: CASSPTTGGMNTEAFF. The nucleotide sequence reads TGTGCCAGCTCACCAACGACAGGGGGAATGAACACTGAAGCTTTCTTT. The CDR3, completed at both ends by the reference TRBV18 and TRBJ1-1 genes, gives the full variable domain NAGVMQNPRHLVRRRGQEARLRCSPMKGHSHVYWYRQLPEEGLKFMVYLQKENIIDESGMPKERFSAEFPKEGPSILRIQQVVRGDSAAYFCASSPTTGGMNTEAFFGQGTRLTVV.